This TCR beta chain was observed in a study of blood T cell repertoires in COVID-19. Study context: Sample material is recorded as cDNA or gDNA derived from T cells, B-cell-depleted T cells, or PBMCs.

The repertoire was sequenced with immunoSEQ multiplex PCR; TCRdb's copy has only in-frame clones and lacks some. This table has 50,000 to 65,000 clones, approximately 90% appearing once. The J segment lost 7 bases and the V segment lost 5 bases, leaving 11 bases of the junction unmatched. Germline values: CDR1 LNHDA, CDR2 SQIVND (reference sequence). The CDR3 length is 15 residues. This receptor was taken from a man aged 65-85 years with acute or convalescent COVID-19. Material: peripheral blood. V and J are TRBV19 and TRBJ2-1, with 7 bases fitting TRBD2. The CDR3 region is CASSRAREGLNEQFF. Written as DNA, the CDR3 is TGTGCCAGTAGTCGTGCCAGGGAGGGGTTGAATGAGCAGTTCTTC.